This T cell receptor beta chain came from a study of OX40 agonist ivuxolimab in advanced cancers. With regard to this clone: Antigen: not known.

The assay was immunoSEQ multiplex PCR, and TCRdb's table has in-frame clones only and misses some. The sample records more than 80,000 clones, 90% to 95% being singletons. Study outcomes and limitations: With doses of 0.1 to 3.0 mg/kg, CD4+ and CD8+ blood T cells had undergone clonal expansion by week 6.

The CDR3 has 18 amino acids. Per the germline V gene, CDR1 is LNHNV and CDR2 is YYDKDF (reference sequence). Trimming removed 5 bases from V and 5 bases from J; junction bases left unmatched: 17. The chain uses TRBV15 and TRBJ2-1; 8 bases map to TRBD2. This TCR came from an adult with an advanced solid tumor such as melanoma, head and neck, liver or kidney cancer. The material sequenced was CD4+ or CD8+ T cells sorted from blood, taken in a trial of the OX40 agonist ivuxolimab. The CDR3 region has the DNA TGTGCCACCAGCGGAATTCAGAAGTTAGCGGGATTGGACAATGAGCAGTTCTTC. Protein: CATSGIQKLAGLDNEQFF.